The 10 T cell receptor delta chains listed next were all sequenced from one sample in a study of gamma-delta chains in newborns, infants, children (dated by TCRdb to about 2019). Sequencing instrument: Illumina MiSeq. TCRdb reprocessed the public data with the CATT caller; entries with the same nucleotide sequence were combined afterwards. Across this sample there are about 7,000 delta-chain clones, with 0.55% to 0.7% seen only once. Of the sample, around 15% falls within the top ten clones. The sample comprised blood. Every receptor here comes from a child who was a newborn, infant or young child, either healthy, febrile or measles-vaccinated (not recorded which).

This clone was counted a few times. One base separates it from a far larger clone, so it is likely a read error. Other DNA sequences from this sample encode an identical CDR3 as well. The chain links TRDV2 to TRDJ3, with TRDD3 matching over 10 bases. V gave up 2 bases and J gave up 2 bases; unmatched junction bases: 5. CDR3 length: 18 residues. The germline CDR1 and CDR2 sequences are GEAIGNYY and EKD. CDR3 loop: CACDKVLGDTWDTRQMFF. The CDR3, as DNA: TGTGCCTGTGACAAAGTGCTGGGGGATACCTGGGACACCCGACAGATGTTTTTC.

As concerns this clone: TCRdb's protein for this DNA is that of a much larger clone and differs from the translation at residue 17, likely a read error; the protein shown is the DNA translation. For the CDR3, the DNA is TGTGCCTGTGACACCGCTGGGGGATACGGCTCCTGGGACACCCGACAGGTGTTTTTC. It translates to CACDTAGGYGSWDTRQVFF. The chain employs TRDV2 and TRDJ3, with TRDD3 matching 12 bases. The CDR3 has 19 amino acids. CDR1 and CDR2 (germline): GEAIGNYY, EKD.

This clone has only a few counts. A much larger clone differs from this one at a single base, so this may be a read error. This chain connects TRDV2 to TRDJ1; 13 positions match TRDD3. The V segment lost 7 bases and the J segment 2 bases; nucleotides outside the gene matches: 6. The CDR3 is 15 amino acids. The germline gives CDR1 GEAIGNYY, CDR2 EKD. CDR3 coding DNA: TGTGCCTGGGACTACTGGGGGATACGGACCGATAAACTCATCTTT. Residues: CAWDYWGIRTDKLIF.

This clone was detected a few times. A single base is all that separates this from a far larger clone, so a read error is likely. The rearrangement links TRDV2 to TRDJ3, with 12 nucleotides matching TRDD3. The CDR3 is 17 residues long. J was trimmed by 6 bases and V by 0 bases; bases with no gene match: 2. Germline assignment: CDR1 GEAIGNYY and CDR2 EKD. The CDR3 is CACDTTGGYLDTRQMFF. CDR3 sequence (DNA): TGTGCCTGTGACACCACTGGGGGATACTTGGACACCCGACAGATGTTTTTC.

On this clone itself: The protein TCRdb lists belongs to a much larger clone and differs from this DNA's translation at residue 12, which points to a read error; the protein shown is made from the DNA. The chain links TRDV2 to TRDJ3; TRDD3 matches at 11 bases. CDR1 and CDR2 from the germline V gene are GEAIGNYY and EKD. The CDR3 runs to 18 residues. In nucleotides, the CDR3 is TGTGCCTGTGACCTACTGGGGGATAGCTCCTGGGGCACCCGACAGATGTTTTTC. This gives the protein CACDLLGDSSWGTRQMFF.

This clone showed up just a few times. The protein held in TCRdb is that of a much larger clone and does not match this DNA's translation at residue 9, likely because of a read error; the protein shown is translated from the DNA. The chain has TRDV2 and TRDJ3; TRDD3 agrees at 10 bases. The V and J ends lost 2 bases and 0 bases, in that order; junction bases with no gene match: 3. The CDR3 consists of 18 residues. Germline CDR1 GEAIGNYY, CDR2 EKD. The CDR3 sequence: CACDNTGGSSWDTRQMFF. The CDR3 bases are TGTGCCTGTGACAATACTGGGGGATCCTCCTGGGACACCCGACAGATGTTTTTC.

Remarks on this clone: TCRdb assigns this DNA the protein of a much larger clone, which departs from its translation at residue 13; this likely reflects a read error, and the protein shown comes from translating the DNA. Different DNA sequences within this sample yield the same CDR3. The V gene is TRDV2, the J gene TRDJ3, with 11 positions matching TRDD3. The CDR3 runs 18 residues. The germline gives CDR1 GEAIGNYY, CDR2 EKD. CDR3 residues: CACDTGGYGSWDARQMFF. DNA for the CDR3: TGTGCCTGTGACACTGGGGGATACGGGTCCTGGGACGCCCGACAGATGTTTTTC.

This clone was seen only a few times. The amino acid sequence in TCRdb belongs to a much larger clone and departs from this DNA's translation at residue 4, likely a sequencing read error; the sequence shown is translated from the DNA. The rearrangement uses TRDV2 and TRDJ1, with TRDD3 matching 11 bases. Germline V gives CDR1 GEAIGNYY, CDR2 EKD. Trimming at V came to 4 bases and at J to 0 bases, leaving 12 bases not matched to a gene. This CDR3 region has 18 residues. The CDR3 is CACEALLGDMEYTDKLIF. The CDR3 DNA follows: TGTGCCTGTGAAGCCCTACTGGGGGATATGGAGTACACCGATAAACTCATCTTT.

As concerns this clone: It may be a read error: a sequence one base away is much more abundant. Additional DNA sequences in this sample encode the identical CDR3. The genes are TRDV2 and TRDJ3; 11 bases are shared with TRDD3. The CDR3 spans 18 residues. V shed 0 bases, J shed 3 bases, and the junction held 3 bases outside the gene matches. Germline V CDR1 and CDR2: GEAIGNYY, EKD. This CDR3 reads CACDTGWGIRWDTRQMFF. In DNA, the CDR3 is TGTGCCTGTGACACCGGTTGGGGGATACGCTGGGACACCCGACAGATGTTTTTC.

By frequency in the sample, this clone is medium-sized. Other DNA sequences in the sample encode the same CDR3. J is TRDJ3 and V is TRDV2, with TRDD3 matching over 12 bases. The CDR3 has 20 amino acids. V was clipped by 2 bases and J by 0 bases; unmatched bases: 7. CDR1 GEAIGNYY and CDR2 EKD come from the germline V gene. CDR3 loop: CACDNVLGDTGSWDTRQMFF. CDR3 DNA: TGTGCCTGTGACAACGTCCTGGGGGATACGGGCTCCTGGGACACCCGACAGATGTTTTTC.